The 23 T cell receptor beta chains in this list originate from one sample, sequenced in a study of CXCR3-negative and CXCR3-positive naive CD8 T cells. The study made its TRB cDNA libraries by 5' RACE, adding UMI labels. Following a re-call of the 5' RACE reads, TCRdb has one entry per CDR3 protein and lacks DNA. Its table records 65,000 to 95,000 distinct CDR3 sequences. Input material: naive CXCR3- CD8+ T cells from blood. Subset specified: CD45RO-CCR7+CD27+CD95- naive CD8+ T cells lacking CXCR3 (TNR3-). These receptors were obtained from a human donor in good health. Some clones in this sample may be carry-over from other donors' samples.

This chain connects TRBV29-1 to TRBJ2-5; TCRdb's D call of TRBD2 is untestable without DNA. The germline V gene encodes CDR1 SQVTM and CDR2 ANQGSEA. The CDR3 length is 14 residues. The CDR3 reads CSVETGTRLETQYF.

This sequence joins TRBV27 and TRBJ2-1. Germline V CDR1 and CDR2: MNHEY, SMNVEV (reference sequence). The CDR3 sequence is 14 residues long. The CDR3 spells CASSWASAYNEQFF.

CDR3 in amino acids: CASSQETSPNYNEQFF. The V gene is TRBV3-1, the J gene TRBJ2-1; TCRdb's D call, TRBD2, is unchecked because there is no DNA. The CDR3 is made up of 16 amino acids. Germline CDR1 is LGHDT and CDR2 is YNNKEL (reference sequence).

V and J are TRBV24-1 and TRBJ2-1; there is no DNA to check the TCRdb D call of TRBD1. Germline V gene data show CDR1 as KGHDR and CDR2 as SFDVKD. This CDR3 is 12 amino acids long. CDR3 loop: CATSDGSTGQFF.

The J gene is TRBJ2-7, the V gene TRBV20-1; TCRdb lists TRBD2, though no DNA is available to test this call. Germline V gives CDR1 DFQATT, CDR2 SNEGSKA (reference sequence). The CDR3 runs to 12 residues. The CDR3 spells CSATLRSDEQYF.

The V call is TRBV4-2, the J call TRBJ2-3; the D call from TCRdb, TRBD2, cannot be confirmed without DNA. Germline V gene lookup returns CDR1 LGHNA and CDR2 YNFKEQ. The CDR3 has 15 residues. Here the CDR3 reads CASSPLGGGTDTQYF.

V and J are TRBV9 and TRBJ2-1; TCRdb's assignment of TRBD1 cannot be checked, as there is no DNA. Germline CDR1 SGDLS, CDR2 YYNGEE. The CDR3 length is 15 residues. The CDR3 loop reads CASSVEGQGAGEQFF.

The chain's CDR3 is CSVEVWTGELFF. The V gene is TRBV29-1, the J gene TRBJ2-2. In germline, CDR1 is SQVTM, CDR2 ANQGSEA. CDR3 length: 12 amino acids.

This chain uses TRBV7-9 with TRBJ2-1; no DNA is available, so the TRBD1 call from TCRdb remains unchecked. CDR3 size: 15 residues. Germline CDR1 reads SEHNR; CDR2 reads FQNEAQ (reference sequence). The CDR3 loop reads CASSLYDRGSNEQFF.

The rearrangement joins TRBV5-1 to TRBJ2-2. In germline, CDR1 is SGHRS, CDR2 YFSETQ. The CDR3 extends over 15 amino acids. The CDR3 sequence: CASSLFFAATGELFF.

The chain carries TRBV29-1 and TRBJ1-2; the TCRdb D gene call, TRBD1, has no DNA to confirm it. The germline gives CDR1 SQVTM, CDR2 ANQGSEA. The CDR3 spans 12 residues. CDR3 sequence: CSVVGDRCGYTF.

The chain has TRBV19 and TRBJ2-1; the D gene TCRdb calls, TRBD1, cannot be checked with no DNA. The germline gives CDR1 LNHDA, CDR2 SQIVND (reference sequence). There are 15 residues in the CDR3. CDR3 in amino acids: CASSSSGGAYNEQFF.

The chain employs TRBV6-5 and TRBJ1-2. Germline loops: CDR1 MNHEY, CDR2 SVGAGI. CDR3 length equals 15 residues. The chain's CDR3 is CASSYSPAGGEGYTF.

This chain joins TRBV12-3 or TRBV12-4 and TRBJ1-1. The CDR3 consists of 14 residues. The CDR3 here is CASRGGTANTEAFF.

The chain employs TRBV20-1 and TRBJ2-7; TCRdb selects TRBD2, and the lack of DNA leaves this call unchecked. CDR3 length: 16 residues. Germline CDR1 and CDR2: DFQATT and SNEGSKA (reference sequence). CDR3 loop: CSAGLLAGPLGNEQYF.

The gene calls are TRBV7-3 and TRBJ2-7; TCRdb proposes TRBD1, but this gene call is untestable without DNA. Germline V gene data show CDR1 as SGHTA and CDR2 as FQGTGA. The length of the CDR3 is 16 residues. The CDR3 here is CASSGRTGGSSYEQYF.

V gene TRBV27 combines with J gene TRBJ2-1. The CDR3 loop spans 16 amino acids. The germline V gene encodes CDR1 MNHEY and CDR2 SMNVEV (reference sequence). CDR3 sequence: CASSLIGGSSYNEQFF.

The chain uses TRBV7-8 and TRBJ2-7; TCRdb's D call of TRBD2 is untestable without DNA. Germline values: CDR1 SGHVS, CDR2 FQNEAQ. CDR3 size: 14 residues. CDR3 sequence: CASSLRWREDEQYF.

This chain uses TRBV4-3 with TRBJ2-1. The germline CDR1 and CDR2 sequences are LGHNA and YSLEER. The CDR3 covers 16 residues. This CDR3 reads CASSQDSGAPDNEQFF.

This chain uses TRBV29-1 with TRBJ1-2; TCRdb returns TRBD1, unconfirmable since there is no DNA. The CDR3 totals 14 residues. The germline gives CDR1 SQVTM, CDR2 ANQGSEA. The CDR3 reads CSVEDPRGARGYTF.

The genes are TRBV6-2 or TRBV6-3 and TRBJ2-1; TCRdb picks TRBD1, but there is no DNA to check that call. Germline V CDR1 and CDR2: MNHEY, SVGEGT. This CDR3 contains 13 residues. CDR3: CASSYLQGNEQFF.

The J gene is TRBJ2-7, the V gene TRBV7-6; as DNA is missing, the TRBD1 call by TCRdb cannot be tested. The CDR3 covers 20 residues. CDR1 and CDR2 from the germline V gene are SGHVS and FNYEAQ. The CDR3 sequence: CASSFSPGQGISDLHYEQYF.

The CDR3 loop is CASSPASSYEQYF. J is TRBJ2-7 and V is TRBV3-1. Looked up from germline, CDR1 is LGHDT and CDR2 is YNNKEL (reference sequence). CDR3 size: 13 residues.